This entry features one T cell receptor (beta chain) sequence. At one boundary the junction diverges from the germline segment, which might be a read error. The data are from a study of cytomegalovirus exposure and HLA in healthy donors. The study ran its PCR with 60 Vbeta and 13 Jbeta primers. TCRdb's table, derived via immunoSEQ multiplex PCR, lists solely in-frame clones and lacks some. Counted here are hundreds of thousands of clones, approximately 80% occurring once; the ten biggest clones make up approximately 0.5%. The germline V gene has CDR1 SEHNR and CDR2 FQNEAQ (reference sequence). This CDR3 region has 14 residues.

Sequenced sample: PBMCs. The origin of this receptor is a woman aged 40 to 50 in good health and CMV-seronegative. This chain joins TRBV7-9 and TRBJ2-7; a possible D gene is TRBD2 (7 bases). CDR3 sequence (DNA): TGTTCCAGCAGCTTAGGGGGGGGATCCTACGAGCAGTACTTC. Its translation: CSSSLGGGSYEQYF.